This TCR beta chain is drawn from a study of blood T cells in healthy people across ages. Study-level information: Through template switching, about one barcoded beta molecule was captured per two T cells, as measured in model experiments. Study results and caveats: There was no known CMV status for donors, so expanded clonotype changes were possibly confounded.

Germline V CDR1 and CDR2: SGDLS, YYNGEE. This CDR3 has 17 amino acids. The ends were cut back, 3 bases at V and 0 bases at J, with 18 bases in the middle. About this clonotype itself: Its antigen is unknown.

Sample-barcoded 5' priming and a J-beta primer mix drove a second PCR of roughly 6 to 12 cycles. Every cDNA was tagged by a template-switch adaptor with 12 random nucleotides. Using its own MiXCR run on the 5' RACE reads, TCRdb lists one record per CDR3 protein. Among about 1,600,000 distinct CDR3 sequences listed, approximately 40% were seen once. A minimum of 5.5 micrograms of total RNA was extracted per sample. The sequenced sample consisted of blood. J is TRBJ1-2 and V is TRBV9, with D possibly being TRBD1 (6 bases). The clonotype originates from a woman aged 18-30 years in good health. This CDR3 is CASSAPSGGVSNYGYTF. CDR3 DNA: TGTGCCAGCAGCGCCCCTTCGGGGGGCGTCTCTAACTATGGCTACACCTTC. The full variable domain, with the rest looked up from reference TRBV9 and TRBJ1-2, is DSGVTQTPKHLITATGQRVTLRCSPRSGDLSVYWYQQSLDQGLQFLIQYYNGEERAKGNILERFSAQQFPDLHSELNLSSLELGDSALYFCASSAPSGGVSNYGYTFGSGTRLTVV.